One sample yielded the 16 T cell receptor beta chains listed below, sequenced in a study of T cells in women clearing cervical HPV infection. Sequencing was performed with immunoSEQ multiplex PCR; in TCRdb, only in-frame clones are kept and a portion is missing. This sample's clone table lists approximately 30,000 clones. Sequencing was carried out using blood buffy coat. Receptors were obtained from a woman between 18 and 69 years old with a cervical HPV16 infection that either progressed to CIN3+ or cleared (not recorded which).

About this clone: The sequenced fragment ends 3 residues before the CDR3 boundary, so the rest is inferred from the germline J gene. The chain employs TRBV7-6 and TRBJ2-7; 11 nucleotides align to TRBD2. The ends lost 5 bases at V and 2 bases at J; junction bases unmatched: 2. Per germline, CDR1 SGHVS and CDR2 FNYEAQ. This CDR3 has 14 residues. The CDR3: CASSPGLAAYEQYF. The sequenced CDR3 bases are TGTGCCAGCAGCCCGGGACTAGCGGCCTACGAG.

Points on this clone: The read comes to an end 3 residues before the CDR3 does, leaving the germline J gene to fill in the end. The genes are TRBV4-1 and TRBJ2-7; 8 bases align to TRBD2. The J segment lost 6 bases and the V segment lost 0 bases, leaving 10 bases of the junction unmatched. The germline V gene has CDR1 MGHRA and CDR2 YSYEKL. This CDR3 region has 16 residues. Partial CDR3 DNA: TGCGCCAGCAGCCAAGAAAACAGCGGGAGTTTGGTCGAG. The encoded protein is CASSQENSGSLVE. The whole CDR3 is CASSQENSGSLVEQYF.

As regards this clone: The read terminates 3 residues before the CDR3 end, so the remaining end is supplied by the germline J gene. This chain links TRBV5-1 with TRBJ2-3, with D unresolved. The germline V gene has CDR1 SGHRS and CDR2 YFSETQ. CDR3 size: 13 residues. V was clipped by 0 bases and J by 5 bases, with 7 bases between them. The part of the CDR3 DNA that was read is TGCGCCAGCAGCTTGGCCTCAGAAGATACG. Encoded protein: CASSLASEDT. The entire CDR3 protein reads CASSLASEDTQYF.

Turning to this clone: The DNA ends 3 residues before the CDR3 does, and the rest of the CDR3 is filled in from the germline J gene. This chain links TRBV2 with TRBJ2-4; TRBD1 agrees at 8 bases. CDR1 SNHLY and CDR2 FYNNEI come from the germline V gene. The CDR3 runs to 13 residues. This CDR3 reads CARTTGTGDGQYF. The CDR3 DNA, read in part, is TGTGCCAGAACCACGGGGACAGGAGATGGT.

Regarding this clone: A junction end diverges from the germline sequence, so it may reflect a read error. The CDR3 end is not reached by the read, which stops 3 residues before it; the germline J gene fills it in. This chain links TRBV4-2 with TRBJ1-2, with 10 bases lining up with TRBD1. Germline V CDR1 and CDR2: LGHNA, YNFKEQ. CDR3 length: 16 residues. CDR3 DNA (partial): TGCGCCAGCAGCCTTACACCGGGACAGGGGACCTATGGC. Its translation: CASSLTPGQGTYG. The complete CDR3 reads CASSLTPGQGTYGYTF.

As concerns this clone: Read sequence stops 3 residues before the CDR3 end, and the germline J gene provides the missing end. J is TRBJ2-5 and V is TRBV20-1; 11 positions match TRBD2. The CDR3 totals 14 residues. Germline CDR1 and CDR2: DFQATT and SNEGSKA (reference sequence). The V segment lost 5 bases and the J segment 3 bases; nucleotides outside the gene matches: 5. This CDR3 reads CSAASGRTKETQYF. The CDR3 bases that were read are TGCAGTGCTGCTAGCGGGAGGACAAAAGAGACC.

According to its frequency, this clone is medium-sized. The CDR3 DNA, read in part, is TGTGCCAGCAGTGAAGACCGAAAAACTCTAGCCAAAAACATT. Translation gives CASSEDRKTLAKNI. The whole CDR3 region reads CASSEDRKTLAKNIQYF. V and J are TRBV2 and TRBJ2-4, with D unclear. The read falls 3 residues short of the CDR3 end, and the missing part is taken from the germline J gene. Germline V gene sequence: CDR1 SNHLY, CDR2 FYNNEI. There are 17 residues in the CDR3. V was pared by 1 base and J by 0 bases, with 13 bases between.

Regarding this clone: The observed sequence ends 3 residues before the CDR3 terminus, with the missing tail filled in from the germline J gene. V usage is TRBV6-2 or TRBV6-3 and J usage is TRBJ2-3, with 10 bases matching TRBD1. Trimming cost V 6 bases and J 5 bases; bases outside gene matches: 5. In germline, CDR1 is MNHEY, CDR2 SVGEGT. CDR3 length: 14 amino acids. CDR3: CASSLGQGGDTQYF. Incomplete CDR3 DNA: TGTGCCAGCAGCCTTGGACAGGGGGGAGATACG.

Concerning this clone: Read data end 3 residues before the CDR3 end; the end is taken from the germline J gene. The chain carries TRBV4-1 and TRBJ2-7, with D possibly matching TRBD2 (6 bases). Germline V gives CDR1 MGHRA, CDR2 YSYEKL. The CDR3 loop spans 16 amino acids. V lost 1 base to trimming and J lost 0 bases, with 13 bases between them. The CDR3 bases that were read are TGCGCCAGCAGCCAAGCATCACGGGGGAGCTCCTACGAG. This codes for CASSQASRGSSYE. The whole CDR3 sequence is CASSQASRGSSYEQYF.

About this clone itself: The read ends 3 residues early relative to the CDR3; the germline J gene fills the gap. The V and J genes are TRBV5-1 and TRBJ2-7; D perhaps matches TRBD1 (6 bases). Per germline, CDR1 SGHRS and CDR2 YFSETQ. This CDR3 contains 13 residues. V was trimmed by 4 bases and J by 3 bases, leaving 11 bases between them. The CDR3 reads CASSQQGFYEQYF. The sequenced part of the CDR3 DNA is TGCGCCAGCAGCCAACAGGGCTTCTACGAG. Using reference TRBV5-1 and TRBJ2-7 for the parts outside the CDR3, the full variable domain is KAGVTQTPRYLIKTRGQQVTLSCSPISGHRSVSWYQQTPGQGLQFLFEYFSETQRNKGNFPGRFSGRQFSNSRSEMNVSTLELGDSALYLCASSQQGFYEQYFGPGTRLTVT.

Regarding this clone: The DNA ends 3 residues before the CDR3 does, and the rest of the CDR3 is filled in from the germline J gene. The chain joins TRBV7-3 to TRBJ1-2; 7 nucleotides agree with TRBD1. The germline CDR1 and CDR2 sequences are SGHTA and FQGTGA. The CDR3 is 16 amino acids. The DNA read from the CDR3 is TGTGCCAGCAGCTTAAATCCAGGGGGTTTTCAAGATACC. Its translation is CASSLNPGGFQDT. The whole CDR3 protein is CASSLNPGGFQDTYTF.

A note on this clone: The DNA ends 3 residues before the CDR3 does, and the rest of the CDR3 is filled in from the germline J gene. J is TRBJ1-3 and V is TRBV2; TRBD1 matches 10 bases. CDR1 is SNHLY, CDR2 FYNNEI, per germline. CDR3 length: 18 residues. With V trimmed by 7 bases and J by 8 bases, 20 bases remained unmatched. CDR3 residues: CASTETGGAISYGDTIYF. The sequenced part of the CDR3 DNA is TGTGCCAGCACAGAGACAGGGGGCGCAATCAGTTACGGAGACACC. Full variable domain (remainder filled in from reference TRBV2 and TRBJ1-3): EPEVTQTPSHQVTQMGQEVILRCVPISNHLYFYWYRQILGQKVEFLVSFYNNEISEKSEIFDDQFSVERPDGSNFTLKIRSTKLEDSAMYFCASTETGGAISYGDTIYFGEGSWLTVV.

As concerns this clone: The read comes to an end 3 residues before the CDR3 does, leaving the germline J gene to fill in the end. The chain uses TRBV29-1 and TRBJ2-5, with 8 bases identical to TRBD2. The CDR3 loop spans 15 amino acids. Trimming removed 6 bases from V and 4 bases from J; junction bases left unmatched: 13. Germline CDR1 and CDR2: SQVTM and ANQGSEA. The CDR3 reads CSVQDGGARGETQYF. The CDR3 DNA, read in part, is TGCAGCGTCCAAGACGGGGGGGCACGGGGAGAGACC.

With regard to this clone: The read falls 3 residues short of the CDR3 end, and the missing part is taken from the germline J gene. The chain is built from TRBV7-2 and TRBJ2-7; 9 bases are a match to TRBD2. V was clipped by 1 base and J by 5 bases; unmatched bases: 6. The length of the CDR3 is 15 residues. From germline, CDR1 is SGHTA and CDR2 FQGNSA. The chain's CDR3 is CASSLGSLAGDEQYF. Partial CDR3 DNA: TGTGCCAGCAGCTTAGGATCACTAGCGGGCGACGAG.

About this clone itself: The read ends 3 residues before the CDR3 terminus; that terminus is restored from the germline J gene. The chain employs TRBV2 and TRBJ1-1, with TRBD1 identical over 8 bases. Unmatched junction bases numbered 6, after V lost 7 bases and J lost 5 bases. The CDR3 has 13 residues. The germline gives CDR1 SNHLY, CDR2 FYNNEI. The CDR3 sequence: CASKGQGETEAFF. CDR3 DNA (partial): TGTGCCAGCAAAGGACAGGGAGAAACTGAA. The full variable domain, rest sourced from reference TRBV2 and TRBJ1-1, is EPEVTQTPSHQVTQMGQEVILRCVPISNHLYFYWYRQILGQKVEFLVSFYNNEISEKSEIFDDQFSVERPDGSNFTLKIRSTKLEDSAMYFCASKGQGETEAFFGQGTRLTVV.

The CDR3 spells CASRLDTSNQPQYF. CDR3 DNA (partial): TGTGCCAGCAGACTGGACACCAGCAATCAGCCG. The V call is TRBV2, the J call TRBJ2-3; the D gene is possibly TRBD1 (5 bases). The read gets to within 3 residues of the CDR3 end, and the germline J gene fills in the rest. CDR1 and CDR2 from the germline V gene are SNHLY and FYNNEI. This CDR3 is built from 14 residues.